The rows below give T cell receptor beta chains drawn from one sample of a study of cytomegalovirus exposure and HLA in healthy donors. This table comes from immunoSEQ multiplex PCR, and its TCRdb copy is limited to in-frame clones, with some not included. The table has around 130,000 clones, less than 85% seen once. Source material: PBMCs. Receptors originate from a man aged 40-49 years in good health and CMV-seronegative. The conserved cysteine and the conserved F or W are not part of the CDR3 here. Rows give clone size only sometimes, using once, few, many, or a class for an expanded clone.

>TRBJ1-6|TRBV5-4|-
ASSFRGRGSPLH
>TRBJ2-5|TRBV13|-
ASSLRLVEETQY
>TRBJ2-7|TRBV2|-
ASSEQGVSSYEQY
>TRBJ2-7|TRBV6-5|-
ASSQDRVREQY
>TRBJ1-1|TRBV6-5|-
ATRQGFTEAF
>TRBJ1-3|TRBV6-5|-
ASSYGTAIGNTIY
>TRBJ2-3|TRBV7-9|-
ASSSLLAGAQY
>TRBJ1-1|TRBV10-3|-
AISESTRGTEAF
>TRBJ1-1|TRBV28|once
ASSLRARGEAF
>TRBJ1-1|TRBV5-4|-
ASSLGAAGEAF
>TRBJ1-5|TRBV10-3|-
AISEGRGLRQPQH
>TRBJ2-7|TRBV6-5|-
ASTQGASYEQY
>TRBJ2-5|TRBV19|-
ASSMILAARGGQY
>TRBJ2-7|TRBV25-1|-
ASSGPGFSYEQY
>TRBJ1-1|TRBV5-1|-
ASSFYGGQGIEAF
>TRBJ1-4|TRBV28|few
ASSLYGTHRELF
>TRBJ2-3|TRBV6-1|-
ASSESRSTDTQY
>TRBJ2-1|TRBV7-9|-
ASSLAWVTGNEQF
>TRBJ2-1|TRBV29-1|once
SVEVPSGYNEQF
>TRBJ2-7|TRBV5-1|-
ASSFLAGTSGSHEQY
>TRBJ2-5|TRBV6-5|many
ATGGWSGETQY
>TRBJ1-4|TRBV10-3|-
AISAGLGTNEKLF
>TRBJ2-1|TRBV30|-
AWSVNRGEGEQF
>TRBJ1-5|TRBV10-3|-
AISESLRGNNQPQH
>TRBJ1-6|TRBV27|-
ASSLGTGSYNSPLH
>TRBJ1-5|TRBV18|few
ASSTTGSDQPQH
>TRBJ2-2|TRBV5-1|-
ASSSMTGELF
>TRBJ1-1|TRBV5-1|-
ASSLAQGTEAF
>TRBJ1-1|TRBV28|-
ASSITTEAF
>TRBJ1-2|TRBV4-2|-
ASSLMGQGYGYT
>TRBJ2-5|TRBV29-1|few
SAEGGSETQY
>TRBJ2-1|TRBV9|-
ASSAVASGYNEQF
>TRBJ2-5|TRBV28|-
ASSLAGGGQETQY
>TRBJ2-3|TRBV29-1|-
SVTGGSTDTQY
>TRBJ1-1|TRBV10-2|-
ASRGQLNTEAF
>TRBJ1-1|TRBV29-1|-
SSRGGLNTEAF
>TRBJ1-2|TRBV29-1|-
SVGRASGYT
>TRBJ2-7|TRBV7-2|-
ASSFQGAGEQY
>TRBJ2-7|TRBV2|-
ASSGDLRTSGYEQY
>TRBJ2-7|TRBV5-1|-
ASSLALEQY
>TRBJ2-2|TRBV6-1|-
ASTLAGGNTGELF
>TRBJ1-1|TRBV11-1|-
ASSPAGVLNTEAF
>TRBJ2-7|TRBV5-4|few
ASSSDTYEQY
>TRBJ2-1|TRBV19|-
ASSTGEWSHNEQF
>TRBJ1-5|TRBV5-1|-
ASSSTGGQNQPQH
>TRBJ1-4|TRBV5-8|-
ASSFRTETGEKLF
>TRBJ1-5|TRBV2|-
ASSGTGEVQPQH
>TRBJ2-7|TRBV10-3|-
AISSSSYEQY
>TRBJ2-7|TRBV5-1|few
ASSSTGGIREQY